Shown below are 14 T cell receptor beta chains from a single sample sequenced in a study of cytomegalovirus exposure and HLA in healthy donors. PCR used 60 Vbeta primers and 13 Jbeta primers. The data were produced by immunoSEQ multiplex PCR, yet TCRdb's version contains in-frame clones alone and is incomplete. This sample's table reports roughly 70,000 clones. Sequencing input: PBMCs. These receptors were taken from a female donor in good health and CMV-seropositive.

The chain recombines TRBV9 with TRBJ2-1; D is uncertain. The germline gives CDR1 SGDLS, CDR2 YYNGEE. V shed 0 bases and J shed 10 bases, with 11 bases lying between them. This CDR3 region has 13 residues. Here the CDR3 reads CASSVVLDNEQFF. The CDR3 DNA follows: TGTGCCAGCAGCGTAGTCCTAGATAACGAGCAGTTCTTC.

This chain joins TRBV28 and TRBJ2-1, with D possibly matching TRBD2 (5 bases). CDR3 size: 17 residues. V was shortened by 4 bases and J by 0 bases, with 16 bases between the two germline ends. Germline lookup yields CDR1 MDHEN and CDR2 SYDVKM. CDR3 region: CASSSRGQRSSYNEQFF. For the CDR3, the DNA is TGTGCCAGCAGTTCTCGCGGGCAGAGGAGCTCCTACAATGAGCAGTTCTTC. The full variable domain, in which reference TRBV28 and TRBJ2-1 provide the parts outside the CDR3, is DVKVTQSSRYLVKRTGEKVFLECVQDMDHENMFWYRQDPGLGLRLIYFSYDVKMKEKGDIPEGYSVSREKKERFSLILESASTNQTSMYLCASSSRGQRSSYNEQFFGPGTRLTVL.

V gene TRBV7-3 combines with J gene TRBJ2-1; 9 bases fit TRBD1. Trimming took 4 bases from V and 9 from J; bases not matched to a gene: 4. Germline CDR1 and CDR2: SGHTA and FQGTGA. The length of the CDR3 is 13 residues. DNA of the CDR3: TGTGCCAGCAGCTCAACAGGGGGCACTGAGCAGTTCTTC. Translated, it gives CASSSTGGTEQFF.

The V call is TRBV5-4, the J call TRBJ2-2, with 9 positions matching TRBD2. Germline V gives CDR1 SGHNT, CDR2 YYREEE (reference sequence). V trimming: 4 bases; J trimming: 6 bases; junction bases outside the gene matches: 13. The CDR3 spans 17 residues. CDR3 loop: CASSPAGGRALPGELFF. DNA for the CDR3: TGTGCCAGCAGCCCAGCCGGCGGGAGGGCCCTTCCCGGGGAGCTGTTTTTT.

The CDR3 DNA is TGTGCCAGCAGCCAAATCACAGGAACCGGGGAGCTGTTTTTT. Residues: CASSQITGTGELFF. The chain joins TRBV11-3 to TRBJ2-2; D may be TRBD1 (5 bases). Germline V CDR1 and CDR2: SGHNT, YENEEA. With 5 bases removed from V and 5 bases from J, the gap between germline ends came to 12 bases. This CDR3 comprises 14 residues.

This chain links TRBV30 with TRBJ1-4; D not resolved. The CDR3 is 14 amino acids. From germline, CDR1 is GTSNPN and CDR2 SVGIG (reference sequence). V was pared by 0 bases and J by 7 bases, with 12 bases between. The CDR3 region has the DNA TGTGCCTGGAGTGTCCCAGGTTTGGGTGAAAAACTGTTTTTT. Amino acids: CAWSVPGLGEKLFF.

The gene calls are TRBV28 and TRBJ2-2; TRBD1 agrees at 10 bases. Trimming took 8 bases from V and 7 from J; bases not matched to a gene: 10. CDR3 size: 15 residues. Germline V CDR1 and CDR2: MDHEN, SYDVKM. The CDR3 coding sequence is TGTGCCAGCGCTTGGGACAGGGGTTTTGACGGGGAGCTGTTTTTT. Translated: CASAWDRGFDGELFF.

CDR3 sequence reads: CAWSGSGRALVGYTF. In DNA form, the CDR3 reads TGTGCCTGGAGTGGATCAGGGCGAGCGCTAGTAGGCTACACCTTC. The rearrangement links TRBV30 to TRBJ1-2; possible D gene TRBD1, 5 bases. Trimming cost V 1 base and J 8 bases, with 20 bases left between them. CDR3 length equals 15 residues. Germline-derived CDR1 and CDR2 are GTSNPN and SVGIG (reference sequence).

The chain joins TRBV7-2 to TRBJ1-2; D is unresolved. The germline V gene encodes CDR1 SGHTA and CDR2 FQGNSA. V dropped 1 base and J dropped 4 bases, with 13 bases sitting between them. The CDR3 extends over 15 amino acids. CDR3 protein: CASSLGRISGYGYTF. The CDR3 nucleotides are TGTGCCAGCAGCTTAGGACGGATCTCAGGCTATGGCTACACCTTC.

The chain joins TRBV11-2 to TRBJ2-7, with no clear D. The germline V gene has CDR1 SGHAT and CDR2 FQNNGV. The CDR3 is 14 residues long. V was cut by 5 bases and J by 1 base, with 12 bases left in between. DNA of the CDR3: TGTGCCAGCAGCCCGTTTTGGAGATCCTACGAGCAGTACTTC. Amino acids: CASSPFWRSYEQYF.

As to this clone: The sample carries other DNA sequences with the same CDR3. CDR3 DNA: TGTGCCAGCAGTTATGGACAGGGAACCGATACGCAGTATTTT. It specifies CASSYGQGTDTQYF. The chain couples TRBV6-5 to TRBJ2-3, with 8 bases that match TRBD1. The germline V gene encodes CDR1 MNHEY and CDR2 SVGAGI. The CDR3 has 14 residues. V shed 3 bases, J shed 6 bases, and the junction held 5 bases outside the gene matches.

This chain connects TRBV9 to TRBJ2-5, with 9 bases aligning to TRBD2. After removal of 3 bases from V and 1 base from J, the junction contained 7 bases not matched to a gene. The CDR3 loop spans 16 amino acids. CDR1 is SGDLS, CDR2 YYNGEE, per germline. The CDR3 nucleotides are TGTGCCAGCAGCGAGTGGGCGGGAGGGCGCCAAGAGACCCAGTACTTC. It is translated as CASSEWAGGRQETQYF.

The chain joins TRBV7-2 to TRBJ2-1, with 9 bases matching TRBD2. CDR1 is SGHTA, CDR2 FQGNSA, per germline. The CDR3 spans 16 residues. J gave up 6 bases and V 1 base, and 7 bases lay outside the gene matches. CDR3 amino acids: CASSLVSGSPRNEQFF. The CDR3 nucleotides read TGTGCCAGCAGCTTAGTTAGCGGGAGCCCCCGCAATGAGCAGTTCTTC.

The chain links TRBV19 to TRBJ1-2, with 7 bases lining up with TRBD1. Germline assignment: CDR1 LNHDA and CDR2 SQIVND (reference sequence). This CDR3 has 13 residues. The ends lost 3 bases at V and 6 bases at J; junction bases unmatched: 4. The DNA for the CDR3 is TGTGCCAGTAGTATTCAACAGGGGAATGGCTACACCTTC. Residues: CASSIQQGNGYTF.